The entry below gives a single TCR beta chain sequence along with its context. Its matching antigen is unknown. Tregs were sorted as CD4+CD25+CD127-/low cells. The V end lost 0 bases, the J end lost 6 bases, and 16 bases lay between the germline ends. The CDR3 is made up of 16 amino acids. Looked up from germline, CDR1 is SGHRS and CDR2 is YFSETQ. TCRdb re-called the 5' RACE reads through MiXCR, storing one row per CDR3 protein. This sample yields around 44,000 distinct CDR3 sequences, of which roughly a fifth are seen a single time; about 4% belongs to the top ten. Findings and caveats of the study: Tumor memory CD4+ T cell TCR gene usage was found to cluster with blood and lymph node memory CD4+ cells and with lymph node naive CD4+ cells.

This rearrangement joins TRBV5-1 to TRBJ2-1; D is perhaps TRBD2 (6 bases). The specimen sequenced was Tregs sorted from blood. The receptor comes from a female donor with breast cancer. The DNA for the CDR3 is TGCGCCAGCAGCTTGGACACTAGCCGAGGGCGCAATGAGCAGTTCTTC. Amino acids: CASSLDTSRGRNEQFF.